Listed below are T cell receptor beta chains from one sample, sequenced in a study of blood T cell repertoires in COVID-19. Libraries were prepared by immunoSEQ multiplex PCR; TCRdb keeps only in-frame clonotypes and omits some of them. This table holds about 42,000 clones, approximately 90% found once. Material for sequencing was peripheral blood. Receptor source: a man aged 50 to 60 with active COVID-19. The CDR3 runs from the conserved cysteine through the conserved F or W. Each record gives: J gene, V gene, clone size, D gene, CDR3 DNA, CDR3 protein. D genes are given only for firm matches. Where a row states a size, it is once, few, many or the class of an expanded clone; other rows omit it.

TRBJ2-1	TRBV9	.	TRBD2	TGTGCCAGCAGCCCTAGCGGGAACTACAATGAGCAGTTCTTC	CASSPSGNYNEQFF
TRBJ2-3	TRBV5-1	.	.	TGCGCCAGCAGCTTGGGGGGACTCGCCTCCACAGATACGCAGTATTTT	CASSLGGLASTDTQYF
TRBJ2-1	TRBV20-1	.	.	TGCAGTGCTAGTCTCGGGGTCGTGGACAATGAGCAGTTCTTC	CSASLGVVDNEQFF
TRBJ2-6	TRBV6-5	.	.	TGTGCCAGCAGTCAGCGGAGATCTGGGGCCAACGTCCTGACTTTC	CASSQRRSGANVLTF
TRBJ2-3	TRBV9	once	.	TGTGCCAGCACCCTTCGGGGTGAACACACAGATACGCAGTATTTT	CASTLRGEHTDTQYF
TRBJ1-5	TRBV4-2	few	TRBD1	TGTGCCAGCAGCCAGTCCGGGACAGAAGAAAATCAGCCCCAGCATTTT	CASSQSGTEENQPQHF
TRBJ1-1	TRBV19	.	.	TGTGCCAGTAGTATCCGGGTGAACACTGAAGCTTTCTTT	CASSIRVNTEAFF
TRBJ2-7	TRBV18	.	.	TGTGCCAGCTCACCACCAGGGGCCTACGAGCAGTACTTC	CASSPPGAYEQYF
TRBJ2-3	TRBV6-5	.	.	TGTGCCAGCAGTTCCCTTTCTAGCACAGATACGCAGTATTTT	CASSSLSSTDTQYF
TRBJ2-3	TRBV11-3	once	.	TGTGCCAGCAGCTTTAGGGGCCGTGTTACAGATACGCAGTATTTT	CASSFRGRVTDTQYF
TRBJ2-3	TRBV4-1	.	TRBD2	TGCGCCAGCAGCCAAACCCGGACTAGCGGTAGCACAGATACGCAGTATTTT	CASSQTRTSGSTDTQYF
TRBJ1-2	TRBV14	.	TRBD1	TGTGCCAGCAGCCAAGACCGCAGGACAGGGGTTGGCTACACCTTC	CASSQDRRTGVGYTF
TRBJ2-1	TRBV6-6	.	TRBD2	TGTGCCAGCAGTTACGCCCAGCGGGGGGACAATGAGCAGTTCTTC	CASSYAQRGDNEQFF
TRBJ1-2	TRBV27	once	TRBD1	TGTGCCAGCAGTATCCAAGGGGGCAGGGGATCTGGCTACACCTTC	CASSIQGGRGSGYTF
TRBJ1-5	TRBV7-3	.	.	TGTGCCAGCAGCTTCGAAAACCGGGATAGCAATCAGCCCCAGCATTTT	CASSFENRDSNQPQHF
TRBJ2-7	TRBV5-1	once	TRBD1	TGCGCCAGCAGCCTAGGATTACAACGGACAGGTAGTGGGGAGCAGTACTTC	CASSLGLQRTGSGEQYF